This T cell receptor (beta chain) was observed in a study of T-cell memory formation after mild COVID-19. Overall study context: Largely donor-specific sequence clusters came from a couple of donors.

Findings and caveats of the study: Contracting CD4+ clones lay largely in CM and EM, with CD8+ ones residing in EMRA.

Constant-segment-primed 5'RACE gave TCR alpha and TCR beta cDNA libraries with sample barcodes and UMIs. TCRdb reanalysed the 5' RACE reads using MiXCR and keeps one entry per CDR3 protein. The sample holds some 440,000 distinct CDR3 sequences, about 23% seen once. Germline CDR1 KGHDR, CDR2 SFDVKD. This CDR3 is built from 14 residues. With 3 bases removed from V and 3 bases from J, the gap between germline ends came to 9 bases. Concerning this clonotype itself: Its cognate antigen is unknown.

This receptor was obtained from an adult woman who had mild COVID-19 (a few samples of this study predate the infection). Cell type and time point are not known. The gene calls are TRBV24-1 and TRBJ2-3; D possibly corresponds to TRBD1 (5 bases). Sequencing input: PBMCs or a T cell subset sorted from them (not recorded which). The CDR3 loop is CATSDHRQTDTQYF. DNA of the CDR3: TGTGCCACCAGTGATCACCGACAGACAGATACGCAGTATTTT.